Each of the 8 T cell receptor beta chains below was sequenced from the same sample in a study of OX40 agonist ivuxolimab in advanced cancers. The protocol was immunoSEQ multiplex PCR, while the TCRdb copy is restricted to in-frame clones and leaves out a portion. The table records roughly 11,000 clones, around 72% of them present only once. The source material was CD4+ or CD8+ T cells sorted from blood, sampled in a trial of the OX40 agonist ivuxolimab. The source of these receptors is an adult with an advanced solid tumor such as melanoma, head and neck, liver or kidney cancer.

The CDR3 DNA is TGTGCCATCAGTGACGAGCGGGAGGGCCTAGTACAAGAGACCCAGTACTTC. This translates into CAISDEREGLVQETQYF. The chain has TRBV10-3 and TRBJ2-5; 10 bases match TRBD2. Looked up from germline, CDR1 is ENHRY and CDR2 is SYGVKD. This CDR3 spans 17 amino acids. V lost 3 bases and J lost 2; bases outside the gene matches: 9.

The chain combines TRBV11-2 with TRBJ1-2; 7 bases map to TRBD1. Germline V lookup: CDR1 SGHAT, CDR2 FQNNGV. The CDR3 spans 14 residues. The V and J ends lost 1 base and 3 bases, in that order; junction bases with no gene match: 2. The CDR3 nucleotides are TGTGCCAGCAGCTTAGGTGGGACAGACTATGGCTACACCTTC. Its protein product is CASSLGGTDYGYTF. Drawing the rest from reference TRBV11-2 and TRBJ1-2, the complete variable domain is EAGVAQSPRYKIIEKRQSVAFWCNPISGHATLYWYQQILGQGPKLLIQFQNNGVVDDSQLPKDRFSAERLKGVDSTLKIQPAKLEDSAVYLCASSLGGTDYGYTFGSGTRLTVV.

V gene TRBV13 combines with J gene TRBJ2-7, with 7 bases lining up with TRBD2. The V gene end was trimmed by 5 bases and the J gene end by 2 bases; junction bases not matched to a gene: 6. The length of the CDR3 is 14 residues. Germline values: CDR1 PRHDT, CDR2 FYEKMQ (reference sequence). The CDR3 sequence is CASSLSGATYEQYF. Here the CDR3 DNA reads TGTGCCAGCAGCCTCAGCGGGGCGACCTACGAGCAGTACTTC.

The chain is built from TRBV4-1 and TRBJ2-5; D not resolved. V was trimmed by 4 bases and J by 5 bases, leaving 5 bases between them. This CDR3 has 11 residues. CDR1 is MGHRA, CDR2 YSYEKL, per germline. As DNA, the CDR3 is TGCGCCAGCAGCCTCGGGGAGACCCAGTACTTC. Translated: CASSLGETQYF.

This clone appeared a few times. The chain uses TRBV19 and TRBJ2-7; D is ambiguous. The V gene lost 3 bases and the J gene lost 0 bases, with 9 bases spanning the gap. The CDR3 sequence is 14 residues long. CDR1 and CDR2 (germline): LNHDA, SQIVND (reference sequence). CDR3 coding DNA: TGTGCCAGTAGTATCACTATATCCTCCTACGAGCAGTACTTC. Translated, it gives CASSITISSYEQYF.

V and J are TRBV6-5 and TRBJ1-1, with D possibly TRBD1 on 5 matching bases. The V end lost 4 bases, the J end lost 5 bases, and 11 bases lay between the germline ends. The CDR3 covers 13 residues. The germline gives CDR1 MNHEY, CDR2 SVGAGI. The CDR3 region is CASSLGQGTEAFF. CDR3 DNA sequence: TGTGCCAGCAGTTTGGGGCAGGGTACTGAAGCTTTCTTT.

The chain couples TRBV5-1 to TRBJ2-5, with D tentatively TRBD2 (6 bases). The tail of the sequence fits TRBJ2-7 better, so the J call may be wrong. This CDR3 is 14 amino acids long. CDR1 is SGHRS, CDR2 YFSETQ, per germline. DNA for the CDR3: TGCGCCAGCAGCTTGGGGAGGGGATCCTACGAGCAGTACTTC. As protein: CASSLGRGSYEQYF.

The genes are TRBV10-3 and TRBJ1-1, with a tentative D call TRBD1 (5 bases). Germline CDR1 ENHRY, CDR2 SYGVKD. The CDR3 covers 14 residues. Trimming stripped 5 bases from V and 1 base from J, with 11 bases between. CDR3 residues: CAISLAGGNTEAFF. CDR3 nucleotides: TGTGCCATCAGTCTTGCCGGGGGGAACACTGAAGCTTTCTTT.